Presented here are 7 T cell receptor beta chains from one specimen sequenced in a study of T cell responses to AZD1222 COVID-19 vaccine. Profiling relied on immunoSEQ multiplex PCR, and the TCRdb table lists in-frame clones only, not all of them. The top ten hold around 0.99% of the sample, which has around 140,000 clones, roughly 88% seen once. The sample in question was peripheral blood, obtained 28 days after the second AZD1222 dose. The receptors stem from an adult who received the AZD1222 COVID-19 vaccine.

Here the CDR3 reads CASTGGLSGNTIYF. CDR3 DNA sequence: TGTGCCAGCACGGGGGGGCTCTCTGGAAACACCATATATTTT. The chain has TRBV7-9 and TRBJ1-3; weak D call: TRBD1 (6 bases). The germline V gene encodes CDR1 SEHNR and CDR2 FQNEAQ (reference sequence). V was trimmed by 7 bases and J by 0 bases, leaving 10 bases between them. The CDR3 totals 14 residues. The whole variable domain, filled in from reference TRBV7-9 and TRBJ1-3, reads DTGVSQNPRHKITKRGQNVTFRCDPISEHNRLYWYRQTLGQGPEFLTYFQNEAQLEKSRLLSDRFSAERPKGSFSTLEIQRTEQGDSAMYLCASTGGLSGNTIYFGEGSWLTVV.

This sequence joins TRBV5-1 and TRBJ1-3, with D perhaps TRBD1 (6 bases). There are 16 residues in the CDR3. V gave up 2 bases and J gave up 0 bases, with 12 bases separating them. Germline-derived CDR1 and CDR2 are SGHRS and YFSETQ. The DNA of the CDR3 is TGCGCCAGCAGCTTCAGGGGTCCAGACTCTGGAAACACCATATATTTT. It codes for CASSFRGPDSGNTIYF. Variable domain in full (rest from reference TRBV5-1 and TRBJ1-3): KAGVTQTPRYLIKTRGQQVTLSCSPISGHRSVSWYQQTPGQGLQFLFEYFSETQRNKGNFPGRFSGRQFSNSRSEMNVSTLELGDSALYLCASSFRGPDSGNTIYFGEGSWLTVV.

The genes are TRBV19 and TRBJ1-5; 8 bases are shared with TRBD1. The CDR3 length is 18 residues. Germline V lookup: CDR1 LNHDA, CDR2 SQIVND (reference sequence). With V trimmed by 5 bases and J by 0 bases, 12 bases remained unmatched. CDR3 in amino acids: CASSPLGQVDYSNQPQHF. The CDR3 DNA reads TGTGCCAGTAGTCCCCTGGGACAGGTCGACTATAGCAATCAGCCCCAGCATTTT. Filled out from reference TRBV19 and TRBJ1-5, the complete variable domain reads DGGITQSPKYLFRKEGQNVTLSCEQNLNHDAMYWYRQDPGQGLRLIYYSQIVNDFQKGDIAEGYSVSREKKESFPLTVTSAQKNPTAFYLCASSPLGQVDYSNQPQHFGDGTRLSIL.

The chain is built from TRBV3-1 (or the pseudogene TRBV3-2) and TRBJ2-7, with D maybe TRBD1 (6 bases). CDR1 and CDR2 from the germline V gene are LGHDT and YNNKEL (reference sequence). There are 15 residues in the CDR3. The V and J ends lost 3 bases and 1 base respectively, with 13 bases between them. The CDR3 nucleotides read TGTGCCAGCAGCCACCTGGACAGTGGTTCCTACGAGCAGTACTTC. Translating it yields CASSHLDSGSYEQYF.

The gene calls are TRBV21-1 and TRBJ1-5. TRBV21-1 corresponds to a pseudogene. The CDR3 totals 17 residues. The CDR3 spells CASSKGRGDYSNQPQHF. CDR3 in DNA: TGTGCCAGCAGCAAAGGCCGCGGGGACTATAGCAATCAGCCCCAGCATTTT.

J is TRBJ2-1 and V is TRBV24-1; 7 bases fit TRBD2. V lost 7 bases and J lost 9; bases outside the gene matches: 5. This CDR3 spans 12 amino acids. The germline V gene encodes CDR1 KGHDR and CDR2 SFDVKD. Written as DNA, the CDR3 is TGTGCCACCAGCCGAAGCGGGATTGAGCAGTTCTTC. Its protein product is CATSRSGIEQFF.

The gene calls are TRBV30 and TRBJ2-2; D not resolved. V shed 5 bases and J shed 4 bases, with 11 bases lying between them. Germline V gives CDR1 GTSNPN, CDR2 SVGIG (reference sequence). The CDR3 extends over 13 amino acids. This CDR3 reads CAWSSLGTGELFF. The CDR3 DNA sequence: TGTGCCTGGTCGAGTCTGGGCACCGGGGAGCTGTTTTTT.